This T cell receptor (beta chain) was found in a study of glioma-infiltrating T cells after dendritic cell vaccination. Overall study context: Patients received autologous tumor lysate-pulsed dendritic cell vaccination between about 2002 and 2012. Monocyte-derived dendritic cells, cultured about 7 days with IL-4 and GM-CSF, were pulsed with autologous tumor lysate. Notes on the study in general: The cohort had few patients with full blood and tumor sets. Longer survival after dendritic cell vaccination followed higher pretreatment TIL content.

Time point of the sample: after dendritic cell vaccination, including at tumor progression/relapse. The assay was immunoSEQ multiplex PCR, and TCRdb's table has in-frame clones only and misses some. Of roughly 80,000 clones in the sample, roughly 91% are singletons; the top ten hold around 2.4%. As concerns this clone: Antigen specificity is unknown.

Germline V lookup: CDR1 LGHNA, CDR2 YNFKEQ. V lost 1 base and J lost 2, with 6 bases in between. The CDR3 consists of 14 residues. The clonotype was recovered from a human donor with glioblastoma. The chain employs TRBV4-2 and TRBJ2-1, with TRBD1 as a possible D gene (5 bases). The starting material was blood, obtained after dendritic cell vaccination. The CDR3 nucleotides read TGTGCCAGCAGCCAAGGGGGCGCCTACAATGAGCAGTTCTTC. This sequence encodes CASSQGGAYNEQFF.